This record looks at one TCR beta chain sequence and its context. The sample comes from a study of blood T cells in healthy people across ages. Primed by a sample-barcoded 5' primer and a J-beta primer mix, a second PCR proceeded for 7 to 11 cycles. TCRdb independently ran MiXCR on the 5' RACE reads; one entry per CDR3 protein. The data hold hundreds of thousands of distinct CDR3 sequences, with under 45% observed a single time. The CDR3 has 17 amino acids. CDR1 is SGHVS, CDR2 FNYEAQ, per germline. The J segment lost 1 base and the V segment lost 0 bases, leaving 5 bases of the junction unmatched. What was sequenced was blood. The TCR sequence derives from a man aged 55 to 70 in good health. The V call is TRBV7-6, the J call TRBJ2-5, with 10 bases lining up with TRBD2. Here the CDR3 reads CASSLAGASGGQETQYF. The CDR3 bases are TGTGCCAGCAGCTTAGCGGGGGCTAGCGGGGGCCAAGAGACCCAGTACTTC. Together with reference TRBV7-6 and TRBJ2-5, the CDR3 gives the full variable domain: GAGVSQSPRYKVTKRGQDVALRCDPISGHVSLYWYRQALGQGPEFLTYFNYEAQQDKSGLPNDRFSAERPEGSISTLTIQRTEQRDSAMYRCASSLAGASGGQETQYFGPGTRLLVL.